The subject of this entry is one TCR beta chain. Its antigen is not known. This table comes from immunoSEQ multiplex PCR, and its TCRdb copy is limited to in-frame clones, with some not included. The top ten clones hold about 7.1% of a sample with 65,000 to 85,000 clones, approximately 90% of them seen once. The sample originates from a study of OX40 agonist ivuxolimab in advanced cancers. For the study at large: Head and neck, renal cell, melanoma or hepatocellular carcinoma were the cancers that dose-escalation patients had. Study results and limitations: CD4+ and CD8+ blood T cells expanded clonally by week 6 at 0.1 to 3.0 mg/kg.

Exclusion of a patient followed from autoimmune disease history or systemic immunosuppression. The V gene lost 3 bases and the J gene lost 2 bases, with 8 bases spanning the gap. The germline CDR1 and CDR2 sequences are SGDLS and YYNGEE. The CDR3 is 14 amino acids. The chain couples TRBV9 to TRBJ2-2, with D hard to call. Source: CD4+ or CD8+ T cells sorted from blood, taken in a trial of the OX40 agonist ivuxolimab. The clonotype comes from an adult with an advanced solid tumor such as melanoma, head and neck, liver or kidney cancer. CDR3 nucleotides: TGTGCCAGCAGCGGGTGGGCAAACACCGGGGAGCTGTTTTTT. Translation: CASSGWANTGELFF. Together with reference TRBV9 and TRBJ2-2, the CDR3 gives the full variable domain: DSGVTQTPKHLITATGQRVTLRCSPRSGDLSVYWYQQSLDQGLQFLIQYYNGEERAKGNILERFSAQQFPDLHSELNLSSLELGDSALYFCASSGWANTGELFFGEGSRLTVL.